These 29 T cell receptor beta chains originate from one sample sequenced in a study of blood T cell repertoires in COVID-19. The protocol was immunoSEQ multiplex PCR, while the TCRdb copy is restricted to in-frame clones and leaves out a portion. Found here are over 250,000 clones, approximately 85% of them singletons; the top ten hold around 0.8%. The sample was peripheral blood. Every receptor here comes from a woman in her 30s with acute or convalescent COVID-19.

This chain uses TRBV6-5 with TRBJ2-1, with 9 bases lining up with TRBD2. This CDR3 contains 15 residues. V lost 8 bases and J lost 6; bases outside the gene matches: 11. Germline V lookup: CDR1 MNHEY, CDR2 SVGAGI. CDR3 protein: CASGFQGAGGNEQFF. The DNA of the CDR3 is TGTGCCAGCGGCTTTCAGGGAGCGGGAGGCAATGAGCAGTTCTTC.

The V call is TRBV3-1 (or the pseudogene TRBV3-2), the J call TRBJ2-1; 13 bases map to TRBD2. The CDR3 has 15 residues. The junction had 2 bases not matched to a gene; V was cut back by 2 bases and J by 7 bases. Germline CDR1 LGHDT, CDR2 YNNKEL (reference sequence). CDR3 loop: CASSQKGLAGNEQFF. The CDR3, as DNA: TGTGCCAGCAGCCAAAAGGGACTAGCGGGAAATGAGCAGTTCTTC.

This chain joins TRBV5-6 and TRBJ2-1; 9 bases match TRBD2. Germline assignment: CDR1 SGHDT and CDR2 YYEEEE. With V trimmed by 0 bases and J by 3 bases, 4 bases remained unmatched. The CDR3 contains 16 residues. CDR3 sequence: CASSLVLAGSYNEQFF. CDR3 bases: TGTGCCAGCAGCTTGGTTCTAGCGGGAAGCTACAATGAGCAGTTCTTC.

The genes are TRBV18 and TRBJ1-5; D may be TRBD1 (6 bases). The germline V gene encodes CDR1 KGHSH and CDR2 LQKENI. Trimming removed 3 bases from V and 0 bases from J, with 9 bases in between. CDR3 length: 15 amino acids. CDR3 sequence (DNA): TGTGCCAGCTCACCGGAACAGGGTAGCAATCAGCCCCAGCATTTT. The encoded protein is CASSPEQGSNQPQHF.

V usage is TRBV18 and J usage is TRBJ1-5; D is unresolved. V lost 2 bases, J lost 4 bases, and 12 bases lay in between. The length of the CDR3 is 15 residues. CDR1 and CDR2 from the germline V gene are KGHSH and LQKENI. The CDR3 reads CASSPYGEVNQPQHF. CDR3 DNA sequence: TGTGCCAGCTCACCATACGGTGAGGTTAATCAGCCCCAGCATTTT. Variable domain in full (rest from reference TRBV18 and TRBJ1-5): NAGVMQNPRHLVRRRGQEARLRCSPMKGHSHVYWYRQLPEEGLKFMVYLQKENIIDESGMPKERFSAEFPKEGPSILRIQQVVRGDSAAYFCASSPYGEVNQPQHFGDGTRLSIL.

The chain has TRBV19 and TRBJ1-6, with a possible D match to TRBD1 (6 bases). The V end lost 5 bases, the J end lost 6 bases, and 17 bases lay between the germline ends. Germline CDR1 reads LNHDA; CDR2 reads SQIVND (reference sequence). This CDR3 spans 16 amino acids. CDR3 residues: CASSVPRGGRNSPLHF. The CDR3, as DNA: TGTGCCAGTAGTGTCCCGAGGGGGGGTCGTAATTCACCCCTCCACTTT.

V and J are TRBV9 and TRBJ2-3; the D gene is possibly TRBD2 (5 bases). CDR3 size: 16 residues. The ends were cut back, 4 bases at V and 0 bases at J, with 15 bases in the middle. Per germline, CDR1 SGDLS and CDR2 YYNGEE. The CDR3 reads CASSPPAGGSTDTQYF. CDR3 coding DNA: TGTGCCAGCAGCCCGCCAGCAGGCGGGAGCACAGATACGCAGTATTTT.

This chain links TRBV6-4 with TRBJ2-1, with a tentative D call TRBD2 (6 bases). This CDR3 contains 15 residues. V lost 4 bases, J lost 6 bases, and 16 bases lay in between. Germline lookup yields CDR1 MRHNA and CDR2 SNTAGT. DNA for the CDR3: TGTGCCAGCAGTGCCGGGACTCACGGGGGCAATGAGCAGTTCTTC. Its protein product is CASSAGTHGGNEQFF.

This rearrangement joins TRBV5-5 to TRBJ2-1, with D possibly being TRBD1 (7 bases). Germline CDR1 is SGHKS and CDR2 is YYEKEE (reference sequence). CDR3 length: 16 amino acids. The V and J ends lost 4 bases and 6 bases respectively, with 20 bases between them. The CDR3 region has the DNA TGTGCCAGCAGCGGGGGGAGACAGGGTATTAGCAATGAGCAGTTCTTC. It specifies CASSGGRQGISNEQFF.

V gene TRBV24-1 combines with J gene TRBJ2-7; 8 bases map to TRBD2. Germline CDR1 is KGHDR and CDR2 is SFDVKD. CDR3 length equals 14 residues. V lost 6 bases to trimming and J lost 0 bases; unmatched junction nucleotides: 3. The CDR3 is CATSSSGSSYEQYF. The CDR3 DNA follows: TGTGCCACCAGTTCGAGCGGGAGCTCCTACGAGCAGTACTTC.

V usage is TRBV6-1 and J usage is TRBJ2-7, with 14 positions matching TRBD2. Germline CDR1 and CDR2: MNHNS and SASEGT. The V and J ends lost 6 bases and 3 bases, in that order; junction bases with no gene match: 1. The CDR3 loop spans 14 amino acids. The CDR3 sequence is CASSGTSGSYEQYF. The DNA for the CDR3 is TGTGCCAGCAGCGGGACTAGCGGGAGCTACGAGCAGTACTTC.

The chain employs TRBV5-1 and TRBJ1-1; no clear D gene. V was cut by 0 bases and J by 8 bases, with 14 bases left in between. Germline-derived CDR1 and CDR2 are SGHRS and YFSETQ. The CDR3 length is 14 residues. The CDR3 DNA follows: TGCGCCAGCAGCTTGGTCTCGCAGGCCAGGGAAGCTTTCTTT. This translates into CASSLVSQAREAFF. The variable domain in full, completed from reference TRBV5-1 and TRBJ1-1, reads KAGVTQTPRYLIKTRGQQVTLSCSPISGHRSVSWYQQTPGQGLQFLFEYFSETQRNKGNFPGRFSGRQFSNSRSEMNVSTLELGDSALYLCASSLVSQAREAFFGQGTRLTVV.

The rearrangement uses TRBV2 and TRBJ1-3; TRBD1 is a possible D gene (6 bases). This CDR3 has 15 amino acids. Germline V gene data show CDR1 as SNHLY and CDR2 as FYNNEI. V lost 2 bases to trimming and J lost 4 bases, with 12 bases between them. CDR3 sequence (DNA): TGTGCCAGCAGTGAATCCAGGGGTGGAGGAAACACCATATATTTT. It yields the protein CASSESRGGGNTIYF.

The rearrangement joins TRBV18 to TRBJ2-3; TRBD2 aligns across 9 bases. Trimming at V came to 4 bases and at J to 1 base, leaving 9 bases not matched to a gene. The CDR3 is made up of 17 amino acids. CDR1 is KGHSH, CDR2 LQKENI, per germline. The CDR3 bases are TGTGCCAGCTCACGTTCAGCGGGAGGAAGGGGCACAGATACGCAGTATTTT. Translation gives CASSRSAGGRGTDTQYF.

CDR3 sequence: CASSLGQGALTETQYF. CDR3 nucleotides: TGCGCCAGCAGCTTAGGACAGGGGGCTTTAACAGAGACCCAGTACTTC. The chain has TRBV5-1 and TRBJ2-5; 11 bases line up with TRBD1. Germline CDR1 is SGHRS and CDR2 is YFSETQ. The CDR3 runs to 16 residues. The V and J ends lost 2 bases and 4 bases, in that order; junction bases with no gene match: 7.

The V and J genes are TRBV19 and TRBJ2-3; maybe TRBD1 (6 bases). The CDR3 runs 14 residues. CDR1 LNHDA and CDR2 SQIVND come from the germline V gene (reference sequence). V was pared by 10 bases and J by 1 base, with 15 bases between. CDR3 region: CATTWDMRTDTQYF. CDR3 coding DNA: TGTGCCACTACCTGGGACATGCGCACAGATACGCAGTATTTT.

The chain carries TRBV30 and TRBJ2-5, with 7 bases aligning to TRBD2. The junction had 5 bases not matched to a gene; V was cut back by 2 bases and J by 2 bases. Germline CDR1 reads GTSNPN; CDR2 reads SVGIG (reference sequence). This CDR3 has 14 amino acids. For the CDR3, the DNA is TGTGCCTGGAGTCTCTCGGGGGGTCAAGAGACCCAGTACTTC. This codes for CAWSLSGGQETQYF. Combining the CDR3 with reference TRBV30 and TRBJ2-5 gives the whole variable domain SQTIHQWPATLVQPVGSPLSLECTVEGTSNPNLYWYRQAAGRGLQLLFYSVGIGQISSEVPQNLSASRPQDRQFILSSKKLLLSDSGFYLCAWSLSGGQETQYFGPGTRLLVL.

The V gene is TRBV5-5, the J gene TRBJ1-2; the D gene is possibly TRBD1 (5 bases). V lost 7 bases to trimming and J lost 7 bases, with 23 bases between them. CDR3 length equals 15 residues. From germline, CDR1 is SGHKS and CDR2 YYEKEE (reference sequence). CDR3 in DNA: TGTGCCAGCTTAGGGGATCTGACACCTTCAGGTGGCTACACCTTC. Translation gives CASLGDLTPSGGYTF.

This clone was counted a single time. V usage is TRBV11-2 and J usage is TRBJ1-1; a weak D match, TRBD1 (6 bases). This CDR3 has 14 amino acids. Germline V CDR1 and CDR2: SGHAT, FQNNGV. V lost 3 bases and J 3 bases, leaving 11 bases between the germline ends. CDR3 sequence (DNA): TGTGCCAGCAGCTTCCGACAGGCCTACACTGAAGCTTTCTTT. This encodes CASSFRQAYTEAFF.

This clone came up a few times. The chain recombines TRBV19 with TRBJ2-2, with 14 nucleotides matching TRBD2. Germline lookup yields CDR1 LNHDA and CDR2 SQIVND (reference sequence). The CDR3 sequence is 16 residues long. V dropped 1 base and J dropped 9; count of bases not matched to a gene: 4. The CDR3 DNA sequence: TGTGCCAGTAGTATAGTACGGACTAGCGGGAGGTGGGAGCTGTTTTTT. It encodes CASSIVRTSGRWELFF.

The CDR3 sequence is CASSSPLGGSLETQYF. CDR3 nucleotides: TGTGCCAGCAGCTCCCCCCTAGGCGGGAGTTTGGAGACCCAGTACTTC. The chain has TRBV5-4 and TRBJ2-5; TRBD2 matches at 7 bases. CDR3 length equals 16 residues. CDR1 SGHNT and CDR2 YYREEE come from the germline V gene (reference sequence). Trimming cost V 3 bases and J 5 bases; bases outside gene matches: 13.

This clone was detected a few times. The V and J genes are TRBV25-1 and TRBJ2-2; 14 bases agree with TRBD2. CDR1 and CDR2 from the germline V gene are MGHDK and SYGVNS. The CDR3 has 17 amino acids. Losses at the gene ends were 9 bases for V and 3 bases for J; bases not matched to a gene: 9. As DNA, the CDR3 is TGTGCCAGGGAGGGACTAGCGGGAGCCCAGGACACCGGGGAGCTGTTTTTT. This codes for CAREGLAGAQDTGELFF.

The chain uses TRBV11-3 and TRBJ2-1, with D possibly being TRBD2 (6 bases). Germline values: CDR1 SGHNT, CDR2 YENEEA. This CDR3 spans 14 amino acids. V shed 5 bases and J shed 4 bases, with 12 bases lying between them. This chain's CDR3 is CASSRPGLYNEQFF. DNA of the CDR3: TGTGCCAGCAGCCGCCCGGGACTTTACAATGAGCAGTTCTTC.

V and J are TRBV29-1 and TRBJ2-1; 12 bases align to TRBD1. The V and J ends lost 8 bases and 3 bases, in that order; junction bases with no gene match: 14. CDR1 is SQVTM and CDR2 is ANQGSEA in the germline V gene. The CDR3 sequence is 17 residues long. CDR3 coding DNA: TGCAGCTCTTCAACCGGGACAGGGGGCTTCTACTACAATGAGCAGTTCTTC. It is translated as CSSSTGTGGFYYNEQFF.

This chain links TRBV10-3 with TRBJ1-1, with D perhaps TRBD1 (6 bases). Trimming removed 10 bases from V and 1 base from J, with 19 bases in between. CDR3 length equals 15 residues. Germline CDR1 ENHRY, CDR2 SYGVKD. The CDR3 sequence: CATINRDGPNTEAFF. The CDR3 region has the DNA TGTGCCACCATAAACAGGGACGGCCCGAACACTGAAGCTTTCTTT.

The gene calls are TRBV3-1 (or the pseudogene TRBV3-2) and TRBJ2-1; TRBD2 matches at 10 bases. The CDR3 loop spans 17 amino acids. J lost 7 bases, V lost 0 bases, and 9 bases had no gene match. Germline V CDR1 and CDR2: LGHDT, YNNKEL (reference sequence). CDR3 DNA: TGTGCCAGCAGCCAAGAAGGGGCTAGCGGGAGTTGGAATGAGCAGTTCTTC. It yields the protein CASSQEGASGSWNEQFF.

The chain uses TRBV30 and TRBJ2-7; 8 nucleotides match TRBD1. CDR1 GTSNPN and CDR2 SVGIG come from the germline V gene (reference sequence). J lost 1 base, V lost 0 bases, and 8 bases had no gene match. This CDR3 has 16 amino acids. CDR3 DNA sequence: TGTGCCTGGAGTGTCCCCTGGGACAGGCGATCCTACGAGCAGTACTTC. Amino acid sequence: CAWSVPWDRRSYEQYF.

The chain is built from TRBV5-4 and TRBJ1-1, with 7 bases fitting TRBD1. Germline V gives CDR1 SGHNT, CDR2 YYREEE (reference sequence). J was trimmed by 0 bases and V by 4 bases; bases with no gene match: 6. CDR3 length: 15 residues. The CDR3 spells CASSGTRGLNTEAFF. The CDR3 DNA is TGTGCCAGCAGCGGCACTAGGGGGCTGAACACTGAAGCTTTCTTT.

The J gene is TRBJ2-5, the V gene TRBV2; the match to TRBD2 covers 8 bases. This CDR3 is built from 16 residues. V dropped 5 bases and J dropped 2; count of bases not matched to a gene: 10. CDR1 SNHLY and CDR2 FYNNEI come from the germline V gene. The DNA of the CDR3 is TGTGCCAGCAGTCTTTTCGGGGGGGGGCGACAAGAGACCCAGTACTTC. Protein sequence: CASSLFGGGRQETQYF.